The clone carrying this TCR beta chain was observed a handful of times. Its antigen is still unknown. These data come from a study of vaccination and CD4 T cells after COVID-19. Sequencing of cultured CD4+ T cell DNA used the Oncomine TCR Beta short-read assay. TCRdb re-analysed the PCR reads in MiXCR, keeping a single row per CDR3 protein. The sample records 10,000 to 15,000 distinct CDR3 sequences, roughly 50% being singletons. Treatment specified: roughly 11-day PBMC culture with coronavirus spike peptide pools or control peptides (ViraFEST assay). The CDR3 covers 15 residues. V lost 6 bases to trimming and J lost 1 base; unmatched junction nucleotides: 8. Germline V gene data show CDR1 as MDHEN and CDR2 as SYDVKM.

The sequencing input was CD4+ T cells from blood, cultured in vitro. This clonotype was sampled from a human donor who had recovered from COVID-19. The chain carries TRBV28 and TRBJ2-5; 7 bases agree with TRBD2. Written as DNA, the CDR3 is TGTGCCAGCAGCTCGGGGGGTGTCGCCCAAGAGACCCAGTACTTC. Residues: CASSSGGVAQETQYF.